The entry below gives a single TCR beta chain sequence along with its context. The antigen is not known. The time point here: before natalizumab initiation. Before the first natalizumab infusion, T0 blood samples were taken. The source of the sample is a study of multiple sclerosis patients with progressive multifocal leukoencephalopathy. CDR3 length: 13 residues. CDR1 and CDR2 (germline): SGHRS, YFSETQ. The V end lost 4 bases, the J end lost 3 bases, and 8 bases lay between the germline ends. Here immunoSEQ multiplex PCR was the method, and the copy in TCRdb shows in-frame clones only, minus some. The sample records 25,000 to 35,000 clones, 90% to 95% being singletons. Study-level results: At PML onset, no shared TRBV or TRBJ gene usage was seen.

Sequencing was performed on PBMCs. This sequence originates from a man in his thirties or forties with multiple sclerosis. The chain carries TRBV5-1 and TRBJ1-5; D not certain. The CDR3 coding sequence is TGCGCCAGCAGCCAAGAGCCCAATCAGCCCCAGCATTTT. As protein: CASSQEPNQPQHF.